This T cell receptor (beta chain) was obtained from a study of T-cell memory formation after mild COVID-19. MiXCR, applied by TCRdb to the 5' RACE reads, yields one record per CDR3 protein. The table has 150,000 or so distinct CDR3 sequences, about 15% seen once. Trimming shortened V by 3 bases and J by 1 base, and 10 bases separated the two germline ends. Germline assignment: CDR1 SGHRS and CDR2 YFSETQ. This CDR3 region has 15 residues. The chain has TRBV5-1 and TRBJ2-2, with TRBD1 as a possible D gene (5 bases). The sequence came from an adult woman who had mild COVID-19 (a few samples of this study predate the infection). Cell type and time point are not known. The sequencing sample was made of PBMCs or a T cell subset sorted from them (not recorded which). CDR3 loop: CASSWRQQNTGELFF. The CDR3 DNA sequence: TGCGCCAGCAGCTGGAGACAGCAGAACACCGGGGAGCTGTTTTTT.